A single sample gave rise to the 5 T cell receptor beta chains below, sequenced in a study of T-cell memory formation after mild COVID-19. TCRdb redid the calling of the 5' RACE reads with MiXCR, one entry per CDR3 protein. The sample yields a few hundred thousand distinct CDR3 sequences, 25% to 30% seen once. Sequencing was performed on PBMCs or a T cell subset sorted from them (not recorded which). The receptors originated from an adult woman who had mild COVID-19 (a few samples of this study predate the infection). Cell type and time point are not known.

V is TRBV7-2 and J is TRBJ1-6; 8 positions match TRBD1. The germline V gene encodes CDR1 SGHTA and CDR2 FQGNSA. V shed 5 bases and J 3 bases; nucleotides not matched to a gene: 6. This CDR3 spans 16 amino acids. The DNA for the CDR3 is TGTGCCAGCAGCCTGGGACAGGAATTCTATAATTCACCCCTCCACTTT. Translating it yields CASSLGQEFYNSPLHF.

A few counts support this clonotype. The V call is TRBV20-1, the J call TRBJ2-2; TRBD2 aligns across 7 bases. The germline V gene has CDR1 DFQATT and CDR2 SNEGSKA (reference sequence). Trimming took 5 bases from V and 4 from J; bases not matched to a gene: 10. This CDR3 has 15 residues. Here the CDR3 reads CSARPSGAGTGELFF. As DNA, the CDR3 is TGCAGTGCTCGACCTAGCGGAGCCGGCACCGGGGAGCTGTTTTTT.

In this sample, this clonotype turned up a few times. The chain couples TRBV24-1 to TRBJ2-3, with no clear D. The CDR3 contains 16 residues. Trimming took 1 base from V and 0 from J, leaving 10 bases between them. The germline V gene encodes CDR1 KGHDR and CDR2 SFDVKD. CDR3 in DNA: TGTGCCACCAGTGATTTCTCATCTCCTAGCACAGATACGCAGTATTTT. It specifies CATSDFSSPSTDTQYF.

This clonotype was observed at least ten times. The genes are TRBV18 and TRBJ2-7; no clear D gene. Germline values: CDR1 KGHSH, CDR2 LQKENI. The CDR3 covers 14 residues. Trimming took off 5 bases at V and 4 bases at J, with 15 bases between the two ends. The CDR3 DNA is TGTGCCAGCTCATTAACCACGGGTGGATACGAGCAGTACTTC. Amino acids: CASSLTTGGYEQYF.

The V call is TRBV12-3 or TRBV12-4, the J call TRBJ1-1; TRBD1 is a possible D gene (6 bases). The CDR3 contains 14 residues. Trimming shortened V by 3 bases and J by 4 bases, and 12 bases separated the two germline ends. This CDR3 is CASSFQGSGTEAFF. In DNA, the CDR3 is TGTGCCAGCAGTTTTCAGGGGTCGGGCACTGAAGCTTTCTTT.